The T cell receptor beta chain under discussion was sequenced for a study of blood T cells in healthy people across ages. About the research overall: T cells yielded about one barcoded beta molecule per two cells through template switching. General study results and limits: There were more naive CD4+ cells and higher diversity in long-lived donors than in aged donors.

Details on this clonotype: Its antigen is undetermined.

It was with a sample-barcoded 5' primer and a J-beta primer mix that a second PCR of about 6 to 12 cycles was run. From the 5' RACE reads, TCRdb called clonotypes with MiXCR, one entry per CDR3 protein. The data contain hundreds of thousands of distinct CDR3 sequences, 55% to 75% of them seen just once; the ten biggest clones take up roughly 20%. The CDR3 has 12 amino acids. V shed 11 bases, J shed 3 bases, and the junction held 7 bases outside the gene matches. Germline V gives CDR1 MNHEY, CDR2 SVGEGT. Each donor supplied approximately 10 milliliters of peripheral blood. Material: blood. The sequence was collected from a man aged 25-45 years in good health. The rearrangement links TRBV6-2 or TRBV6-3 to TRBJ2-7; 7 bases are a match to TRBD1. The CDR3 region has the DNA TGTGCCGTACGGACAGGCCTCTACGAGCAGTACTTC. It codes for CAVRTGLYEQYF.